This TCR beta chain was identified in a study of OX40 agonist ivuxolimab in advanced cancers. Method: immunoSEQ multiplex PCR; TCRdb's copy keeps in-frame clones and lacks some. The data contain 45,000 to 50,000 clones, about 85% of them singletons. The table lists this clone with a few counts. The CDR3 has 18 amino acids. Germline values: CDR1 LGHNA, CDR2 YNFKEQ. V shed 3 bases and J shed 7 bases, with 24 bases lying between them. The rearrangement joins TRBV4-2 to TRBJ1-4, with D maybe TRBD1 (6 bases). The receptor was isolated from an adult with an advanced solid tumor such as melanoma, head and neck, liver or kidney cancer. Sequenced material: CD4+ or CD8+ T cells sorted from blood, taken in a trial of the OX40 agonist ivuxolimab. The CDR3 sequence: CASSQNRLIQGRGEKLFF. CDR3 coding DNA: TGTGCCAGCAGCCAGAACAGATTGATACAGGGAAGGGGTGAAAAACTGTTTTTT.